Listed here are 5 T cell receptor beta chains from one sample, sequenced in a study of blood T cells in healthy people across ages (dated by TCRdb to the mid-2010s). Libraries were made using 5' RACE. The reads were generated on an Illumina HiSeq 2500. A second PCR of roughly 6 to 12 cycles was run with a J-beta primer mix and a sample-barcoded 5' primer. TCRdb cleaned the public reads at Q25 with fastp, built clones with MiXCR and kept in-frame beta chains. Entries are consolidated by CDR3 protein sequence, retaining the most common genes and DNA. This sample lists around 1.5 million distinct CDR3 sequences; around two fifths were detected once. The top ten constitute 6.5% to 10% of the sample. Sequencing was performed on blood. These receptors came from a young woman in good health.

Comment on this clonotype: No DNA is shown, since the ends of the CDR3 on it are uncertain; the CDR3 is the one TCRdb lists. The chain has TRBV28 and TRBJ1-5. The CDR3 is 15 residues long, counting both termini. The germline gives CDR1 MDHEN, CDR2 SYDVKM. This CDR3 is CASSHFGLGNQPRHF.

J is TRBJ2-3 and V is TRBV18; D may be TRBD1 (5 bases). The V gene's germline CDR1 is KGHSH and CDR2 LQKENI. The germline V and J ends were trimmed by 3 bases and 9 bases, with 19 bases remaining between them. The CDR3 runs to 15 residues. The DNA for the CDR3 is TGTGCCAGCTCACCCGCTCAGGGCCTGGGGCGGACGCAGTATTTT. Translating gives CASSPAQGLGRTQYF.

This chain joins TRBV20-1 and TRBJ2-3, with 8 positions matching TRBD2. Germline trimming cut 5 bases from V and 4 bases from J; bases unmatched to any gene: 14. From germline, CDR1 is DFQATT and CDR2 SNEGSKA (reference sequence). The CDR3 has 16 residues. This chain's CDR3 is CSAPRARLAPSDTQYF. Here the CDR3 DNA reads TGCAGTGCTCCTAGGGCCAGACTAGCGCCTTCAGATACGCAGTATTTT.

The CDR3 reads CASSLPGRSTEAFF. CDR3 bases: TGTGCCAGCAGCTTACCAGGGCGAAGTACTGAAGCTTTCTTT. V and J are TRBV11-2 and TRBJ1-1; possible D gene TRBD1, 5 bases. Trimming left V 2 bases short and J 5 bases short, with 12 bases between. In germline, CDR1 is SGHAT, CDR2 FQNNGV. The CDR3 spans 14 residues.

This clonotype was counted only a few times. This chain links TRBV6-5 with TRBJ2-1; 13 bases match TRBD2. This CDR3 contains 16 residues. CDR1 MNHEY and CDR2 SVGAGI come from the germline V gene. Trimming took 6 bases from V and 10 from J; bases not matched to a gene: 12. DNA of the CDR3: TGTGCCAGCAGCCCCGAGACTAGCGGGAGGCCGGGCGAGCAGTTCTTC. This translates into CASSPETSGRPGEQFF.